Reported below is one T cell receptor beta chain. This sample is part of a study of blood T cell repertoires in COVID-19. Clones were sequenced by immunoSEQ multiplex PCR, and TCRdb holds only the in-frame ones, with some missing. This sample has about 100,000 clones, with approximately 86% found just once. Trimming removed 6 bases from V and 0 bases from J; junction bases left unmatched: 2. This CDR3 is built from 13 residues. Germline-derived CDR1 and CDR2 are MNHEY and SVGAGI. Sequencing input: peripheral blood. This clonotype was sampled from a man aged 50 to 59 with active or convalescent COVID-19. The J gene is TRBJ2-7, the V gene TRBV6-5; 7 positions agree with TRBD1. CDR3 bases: TGTGCCAGCAGAAGGGACAGCTCCTACGAGCAGTACTTC. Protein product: CASRRDSSYEQYF.